Listed here is a single TCR beta chain. This specimen comes from a study of glioma-infiltrating T cells after dendritic cell vaccination. The table came from immunoSEQ multiplex PCR; TCRdb's copy has only in-frame clones and leaves some out. This repertoire shows under 130,000 clones, roughly 76% found once; its top ten account for more than 10%. V lost 5 bases, J lost 7 bases, and 9 bases stayed unmatched. Germline-derived CDR1 and CDR2 are SEHNR and FQNEAQ (reference sequence). The CDR3 consists of 15 residues. The sequences come from blood, collected before dendritic cell vaccination. The clonotype comes from a human donor with glioblastoma. The chain couples TRBV7-9 to TRBJ2-1; 9 bases line up with TRBD1. The DNA for the CDR3 is TGTGCCAGCAGCCCCGGGACAGGGCCAATAAATGAGCAGTTCTTC. It codes for CASSPGTGPINEQFF.